The present T cell receptor beta chain was sequenced within a study of cytomegalovirus exposure and HLA in healthy donors. Study-wide findings and caveats: Because they were indistinguishable, some V segments, including TRBV6-2 and TRBV6-3, were excluded.

For this clone: Antigen specificity is unknown.

The PCR employed 60 Vbeta primers together with 13 Jbeta primers. Profiling relied on immunoSEQ multiplex PCR, and the TCRdb table lists in-frame clones only, not all of them. The table lists about 190,000 clones, 85% to 90% of them singletons, with about 1.2% in the top ten. The CDR3 length is 15 residues. The V and J ends lost 4 bases and 3 bases, in that order; junction bases with no gene match: 4. The germline gives CDR1 MNHEY, CDR2 SVGAGI. The sequence came from a man aged 30 to 39 in good health and CMV-seronegative. The chain has TRBV6-5 and TRBJ1-4; 8 bases match TRBD1. The specimen sequenced was PBMCs. CDR3 sequence (DNA): TGTGCCAGCAGTTCGACAGGGGTATCTAATGAAAAACTGTTTTTT. Translating gives CASSSTGVSNEKLFF.